This entry describes one T cell receptor (beta chain). Its cognate antigen is unknown. These data belong to a study of T-cell memory formation after mild COVID-19. Findings and limits, study-wide: Whereas later expanders leaned CD4+, clones contracting day 15 to 85 showed a balanced CD4/CD8 makeup. Prior to infection, memory already included some responding clones, suggesting cross-reactive memory joined.

TCRdb passed the 5' RACE reads through MiXCR, listing each CDR3 protein once. The repertoire holds about 130,000 distinct CDR3 sequences, with approximately 25% as singletons. V was clipped by 5 bases and J by 2 bases; unmatched bases: 8. Germline CDR1 reads DFQATT; CDR2 reads SNEGSKA (reference sequence). The CDR3 totals 14 residues. The receptor's source is an adult woman who had mild COVID-19 (a few samples of this study predate the infection). Cell type and time point are not known. The rearrangement joins TRBV20-1 to TRBJ2-7; TRBD2 aligns across 8 bases. Sequenced sample: PBMCs or a T cell subset sorted from them (not recorded which). Here the CDR3 reads CSAPWLAGTYEQYF. The CDR3 nucleotides are TGCAGTGCTCCTTGGTTAGCGGGGACCTACGAGCAGTACTTC.